This T cell receptor (beta chain) was sequenced for a study of T cells in Graves' hyperthyroidism and ophthalmopathy. Study information: Peripheral blood was obtained at initial diagnosis, preceding any treatment.

Ten or more counts support this clonotype. Researchers took RNA transcripts and amplified the TCR beta CDR3 regions from them. The study used the HTBI primer set for a first-round RT-PCR of the TCR CDR3. TCRdb ran MiXCR on the multiplex PCR reads and lists one entry per CDR3 protein. The sample has around 500,000 distinct CDR3 sequences; about 15% are singletons. The germline V and J ends were trimmed by 10 bases and 5 bases, with 15 bases remaining between them. CDR3 length equals 13 residues. Germline values: CDR1 SNHLY, CDR2 FYNNEI. Sequencing input: blood. This TCR was sampled from a woman in her 30s with Graves' ophthalmopathy. The rearrangement links TRBV2 to TRBJ2-1; D perhaps matches TRBD2 (6 bases). Here the CDR3 DNA reads TGTGCCACCGCGGGACCCGGACACAATGAGCAGTTCTTC. Protein product: CATAGPGHNEQFF.